The 28 T cell receptor beta chains reported below all come from one sample, sequenced in a study of T cell repertoires in ileal Crohn's disease (dated by TCRdb to 2018 to 2020). To prepare the library, the immunoSEQ multiplex PCR assay was applied. TCRdb took over this immuneACCESS table, retaining in-frame rearrangements with V and J assigned. Such tables are incomplete; in checked studies, under half of the missing clones stem from an unresolved V gene, and the remainder is unexplained. A total of about 4,500 clones appear in this sample, approximately 73% of them only once. The ten biggest clones cover 20% to 25% of the sample. What was sequenced was ileal tissue. These receptors came from an adult with Crohn's disease.

V is TRBV18 and J is TRBJ2-1; 7 nucleotides match TRBD1. CDR3 size: 13 residues. V was clipped by 3 bases and J by 4 bases; unmatched bases: 0. Per germline, CDR1 KGHSH and CDR2 LQKENI. The CDR3 here is CASSPGQYNEQFF. The CDR3 bases are TGTGCCAGCTCACCGGGACAGTACAATGAGCAGTTCTTC.

The rearrangement joins TRBV29-1 to TRBJ2-3; 9 bases agree with TRBD2. Germline CDR1 and CDR2: SQVTM and ANQGSEA. The V and J ends lost 6 bases and 6 bases, in that order; junction bases with no gene match: 10. The CDR3 covers 14 residues. This CDR3 is CSVVASGAWDTQYF. In nucleotides, the CDR3 is TGCAGCGTGGTCGCTAGCGGGGCCTGGGATACGCAGTATTTT.

The chain couples TRBV25-1 to TRBJ1-2; D might be TRBD1 (6 bases). V lost 4 bases and J lost 4, with 13 bases in between. The CDR3 contains 14 residues. Germline V gene lookup returns CDR1 MGHDK and CDR2 SYGVNS. The CDR3 DNA is TGTGCCAGCAGTGCATCAGGGGTTAGCTATGGCTACACCTTC. Amino acid sequence: CASSASGVSYGYTF.

V usage is TRBV5-1 and J usage is TRBJ2-1, with 10 positions matching TRBD1. Germline assignment: CDR1 SGHRS and CDR2 YFSETQ. The CDR3 totals 15 residues. The V gene end was trimmed by 3 bases and the J gene end by 8 bases; junction bases not matched to a gene: 8. In DNA form, the CDR3 reads TGCGCCAGCAGCTCCCGGGACAGGGGTTTCGATGAGCAGTTCTTC. This codes for CASSSRDRGFDEQFF.

The genes are TRBV5-5 and TRBJ2-7; possible D gene TRBD2, 6 bases. Germline V CDR1 and CDR2: SGHKS, YYEKEE (reference sequence). V lost 0 bases and J 4 bases, leaving 14 bases between the germline ends. The CDR3 contains 15 residues. In nucleotides, the CDR3 is TGTGCCAGCAGCTTGGGTTGGCAGGCGGGATACGAGCAGTACTTC. Translated: CASSLGWQAGYEQYF.

The chain carries TRBV5-1 and TRBJ1-1; 7 nucleotides match TRBD1. Germline V lookup: CDR1 SGHRS, CDR2 YFSETQ. J gave up 0 bases and V 4 bases, and 9 bases lay outside the gene matches. The CDR3 has 16 amino acids. The CDR3 DNA sequence: TGCGCCAGCAGCCCTAGGACAGGTGACATGAACACTGAAGCTTTCTTT. Its translation: CASSPRTGDMNTEAFF.

The chain couples TRBV5-1 to TRBJ2-7; 13 bases fit TRBD2. The CDR3 sequence is 14 residues long. CDR1 and CDR2 from the germline V gene are SGHRS and YFSETQ. V was clipped by 5 bases and J by 5 bases; unmatched bases: 4. The CDR3 here is CASRAGLAGNEQYF. The DNA for the CDR3 is TGCGCCAGCAGAGCGGGACTAGCGGGAAACGAGCAGTACTTC.

The gene calls are TRBV7-8 and TRBJ2-7, with 9 bases aligning to TRBD1. Germline CDR1 and CDR2: SGHVS and FQNEAQ. With V trimmed by 5 bases and J by 1 base, 6 bases remained unmatched. The CDR3 has 15 residues. The CDR3 nucleotides read TGTGCCAGCAGCGCCGGGACAGGGCCTTCCTACGAGCAGTACTTC. Translating gives CASSAGTGPSYEQYF.

This clone has a handful of counts. The chain is built from TRBV7-2 and TRBJ1-2; 10 bases align to TRBD1. This CDR3 has 13 amino acids. V lost 4 bases to trimming and J lost 7 bases; unmatched junction nucleotides: 3. Germline V lookup: CDR1 SGHTA, CDR2 FQGNSA. Here the CDR3 reads CASSSGQGLGYTF. For the CDR3, the DNA is TGTGCCAGCAGCTCGGGACAGGGGCTTGGCTACACCTTC.

This clone counts as large. The V and J genes are TRBV10-3 and TRBJ1-3, with 7 nucleotides matching TRBD1. Germline V CDR1 and CDR2: ENHRY, SYGVKD. V was pared by 7 bases and J by 2 bases, with 8 bases of the junction left unmatched. The CDR3 is 15 residues long. The CDR3 nucleotides are TGTGCCATCAAGGGGACAGAAGATACTGGAAACACCATATATTTT. It translates to CAIKGTEDTGNTIYF.

By its share, this clone is hyperexpanded (1% or more). The rearrangement links TRBV10-2 to TRBJ1-1; D perhaps matches TRBD1 (6 bases). V lost 1 base, J lost 11 bases, and 14 bases lay in between. The germline V gene has CDR1 WSHSY and CDR2 SAAADI. The CDR3 runs 13 residues. The CDR3 nucleotides are TGCGCCAGCAGTGAGTTGGGGGGGCGAGGTGCTTTCTTT. It yields the protein CASSELGGRGAFF.

The J gene is TRBJ1-1, the V gene TRBV4-2; D is perhaps TRBD1 (6 bases). Trimming took 2 bases from V and 8 from J, leaving 15 bases between them. Germline V gene sequence: CDR1 LGHNA, CDR2 YNFKEQ. The CDR3 runs to 14 residues. The CDR3 DNA reads TGTGCCAGCAGCCAAAAGGGGGGGCGGGAAGAAGCTTTCTTT. It yields the protein CASSQKGGREEAFF.

This clone was detected a few times. The genes are TRBV18 and TRBJ2-3, with a possible D match to TRBD2 (5 bases). The V gene's germline CDR1 is KGHSH and CDR2 LQKENI. The CDR3 contains 14 residues. V was trimmed by 6 bases and J by 2 bases, leaving 12 bases between them. The CDR3 coding sequence is TGTGCCAGCTCTAGGCAGAGGGCCACAGATACGCAGTATTTT. Amino acid sequence: CASSRQRATDTQYF.

This clone was picked up a small number of times. V and J are TRBV21-1 and TRBJ1-5. TRBV21-1 is a known pseudogene. The CDR3 sequence is 17 residues long. CDR3 region: CASSKGGQNYSNQPQHF. The CDR3, as DNA: TGTGCCAGCAGCAAAGGAGGGCAGAATTATAGCAATCAGCCCCAGCATTTT.

A single count supports this clone. This chain uses TRBV25-1 with TRBJ1-1; the D gene is possibly TRBD1 (5 bases). V lost 8 bases and J lost 0, with 7 bases in between. This CDR3 spans 12 amino acids. Germline V gene sequence: CDR1 MGHDK, CDR2 SYGVNS. The CDR3 nucleotides are TGTGCCAGCGGGGGGGTGAACACTGAAGCTTTCTTT. It is translated as CASGGVNTEAFF.

The V call is TRBV19, the J call TRBJ1-2; maybe TRBD1 (6 bases). This CDR3 spans 14 amino acids. Germline values: CDR1 LNHDA, CDR2 SQIVND (reference sequence). Trimming removed 3 bases from V and 3 bases from J, with 11 bases in between. The CDR3 sequence is CASSIATGHYGYTF. The CDR3 DNA sequence: TGTGCCAGTAGTATTGCGACAGGACACTATGGCTACACCTTC.

The rearrangement links TRBV10-3 to TRBJ2-1; 15 positions match TRBD2. This CDR3 is 15 amino acids long. Per the germline V gene, CDR1 is ENHRY and CDR2 is SYGVKD. V was pared by 10 bases and J by 2 bases, with 3 bases of the junction left unmatched. The CDR3 is CASGTSGRTYNEQFF. CDR3 nucleotide sequence: TGTGCCAGCGGGACTAGCGGGAGGACCTACAATGAGCAGTTCTTC.

The gene calls are TRBV7-9 and TRBJ2-7, with 8 bases identical to TRBD2. The germline V gene has CDR1 SEHNR and CDR2 FQNEAQ (reference sequence). The CDR3 spans 14 residues. Germline trimming cut 5 bases from V and 6 bases from J; bases unmatched to any gene: 9. The CDR3 DNA reads TGTGCCAGCAGCACTAGCGGTGCATACGGCGAGCAGTACTTC. It codes for CASSTSGAYGEQYF.

This clone has only a few counts. The chain has TRBV2 and TRBJ1-1; 7 bases are a match to TRBD1. Germline CDR1 SNHLY, CDR2 FYNNEI. The V segment lost 6 bases and the J segment 8 bases; nucleotides outside the gene matches: 6. The CDR3 is made up of 12 amino acids. The DNA for the CDR3 is TGTGCCAGCAGGGACGACAGGGTGGAAGCTTTCTTT. Amino acid sequence: CASRDDRVEAFF.

The chain recombines TRBV6-5 with TRBJ1-2; 12 bases fit TRBD1. Germline CDR1 MNHEY, CDR2 SVGAGI. CDR3 size: 13 residues. Trimming took 8 bases from V and 4 from J; bases not matched to a gene: 2. The CDR3, as DNA: TGTGCCAGCGGGGACAGGGGGCCCTATGGCTACACCTTC. Translation: CASGDRGPYGYTF.

This clone showed up just a few times. The CDR3 sequence is CASGWGGNLAYGYTF. DNA for the CDR3: TGTGCCAGCGGGTGGGGAGGGAATCTGGCCTATGGCTACACCTTC. The chain combines TRBV6-1 with TRBJ1-2; D uncertain. CDR3 size: 15 residues. Deletions cut 8 bases from V and 4 bases from J, with 20 bases between. Germline CDR1 is MNHNS and CDR2 is SASEGT.

The CDR3 sequence is CASSPDKGQGAYEQYF. CDR3 sequence (DNA): TGTGCCAGCAGCCCAGATAAGGGACAGGGGGCCTACGAGCAGTACTTC. The rearrangement joins TRBV9 to TRBJ2-7; 11 bases align to TRBD1. V was pared by 4 bases and J by 2 bases, with 8 bases of the junction left unmatched. Germline V gives CDR1 SGDLS, CDR2 YYNGEE. This CDR3 has 16 amino acids.

This chain joins TRBV6-1 and TRBJ1-5; 9 bases match TRBD1. CDR1 is MNHNS, CDR2 SASEGT, per germline. V shed 10 bases and J 3 bases; nucleotides not matched to a gene: 10. The CDR3 is 15 residues long. CDR3 nucleotides: TGTGCCACCATGGAACAGGGGGCGATCAATCAGCCCCAGCATTTT. Translation gives CATMEQGAINQPQHF.

The CDR3 nucleotides read TGCGCCAGCAGCGGAAATCAGGGGGTCACTGAAGCTTTCTTT. Translation gives CASSGNQGVTEAFF. V and J are TRBV5-1 and TRBJ1-1; TRBD1 matches 7 bases. The germline V gene has CDR1 SGHRS and CDR2 YFSETQ. The J segment lost 4 bases and the V segment lost 4 bases, leaving 7 bases of the junction unmatched. CDR3 length: 14 residues. Looking up the rest from reference TRBV5-1 and TRBJ1-1 gives the full variable domain: KAGVTQTPRYLIKTRGQQVTLSCSPISGHRSVSWYQQTPGQGLQFLFEYFSETQRNKGNFPGRFSGRQFSNSRSEMNVSTLELGDSALYLCASSGNQGVTEAFFGQGTRLTVV.

The rearrangement uses TRBV7-6 and TRBJ2-1; 9 bases are shared with TRBD1. Germline V CDR1 and CDR2: SGHVS, FNYEAQ. The CDR3 has 16 amino acids. Trimming took 3 bases from V and 6 from J; bases not matched to a gene: 9. The CDR3 DNA is TGTGCCAGCAGCTTTGTTCCGGGACAGGGTTTCAATGAGCAGTTCTTC. Translation: CASSFVPGQGFNEQFF.

The chain is built from TRBV29-1 and TRBJ1-4, with 7 nucleotides matching TRBD1. Germline V gene sequence: CDR1 SQVTM, CDR2 ANQGSEA. V lost 6 bases, J lost 7 bases, and 8 bases stayed unmatched. This CDR3 contains 13 residues. The CDR3, as DNA: TGCAGCGTGTCCGAGTCAGGGGGTGAAAAACTGTTTTTT. Translation gives CSVSESGGEKLFF.

The rearrangement links TRBV7-9 to TRBJ1-5; the D is unclear. This CDR3 has 13 residues. V lost 1 base to trimming and J lost 6 bases, with 7 bases between them. Germline V gene data show CDR1 as SEHNR and CDR2 as FQNEAQ (reference sequence). The CDR3 DNA sequence: TGTGCCAGCAGCTTAGGTCTCGGTCAGCCCCAGCATTTT. It specifies CASSLGLGQPQHF. The full variable domain, with the rest looked up from reference TRBV7-9 and TRBJ1-5, is DTGVSQNPRHKITKRGQNVTFRCDPISEHNRLYWYRQTLGQGPEFLTYFQNEAQLEKSRLLSDRFSAERPKGSFSTLEIQRTEQGDSAMYLCASSLGLGQPQHFGDGTRLSIL.

The chain carries TRBV7-9 and TRBJ1-1, with D possibly TRBD1 on 6 matching bases. CDR3 length equals 13 residues. Germline loops: CDR1 SEHNR, CDR2 FQNEAQ (reference sequence). With 5 bases removed from V and 7 bases from J, the gap between germline ends came to 14 bases. The CDR3: CASSRDIRIEAFF. The CDR3 DNA reads TGTGCCAGCAGCCGGGACATACGAATTGAAGCTTTCTTT.